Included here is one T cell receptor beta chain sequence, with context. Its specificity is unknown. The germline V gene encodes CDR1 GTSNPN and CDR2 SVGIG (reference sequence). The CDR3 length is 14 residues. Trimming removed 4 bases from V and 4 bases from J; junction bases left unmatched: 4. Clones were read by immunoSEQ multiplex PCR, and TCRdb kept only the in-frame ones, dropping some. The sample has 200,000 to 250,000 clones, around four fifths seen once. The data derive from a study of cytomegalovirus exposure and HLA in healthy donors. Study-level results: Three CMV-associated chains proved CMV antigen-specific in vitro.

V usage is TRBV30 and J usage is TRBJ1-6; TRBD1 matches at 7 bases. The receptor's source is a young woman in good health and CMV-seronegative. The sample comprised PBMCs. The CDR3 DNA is TGTGCCTGGACCGTGGACAGGTATAATTCACCCCTCCACTTT. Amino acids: CAWTVDRYNSPLHF. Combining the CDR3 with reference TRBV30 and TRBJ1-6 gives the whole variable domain SQTIHQWPATLVQPVGSPLSLECTVEGTSNPNLYWYRQAAGRGLQLLFYSVGIGQISSEVPQNLSASRPQDRQFILSSKKLLLSDSGFYLCAWTVDRYNSPLHFGNGTRLTVT.